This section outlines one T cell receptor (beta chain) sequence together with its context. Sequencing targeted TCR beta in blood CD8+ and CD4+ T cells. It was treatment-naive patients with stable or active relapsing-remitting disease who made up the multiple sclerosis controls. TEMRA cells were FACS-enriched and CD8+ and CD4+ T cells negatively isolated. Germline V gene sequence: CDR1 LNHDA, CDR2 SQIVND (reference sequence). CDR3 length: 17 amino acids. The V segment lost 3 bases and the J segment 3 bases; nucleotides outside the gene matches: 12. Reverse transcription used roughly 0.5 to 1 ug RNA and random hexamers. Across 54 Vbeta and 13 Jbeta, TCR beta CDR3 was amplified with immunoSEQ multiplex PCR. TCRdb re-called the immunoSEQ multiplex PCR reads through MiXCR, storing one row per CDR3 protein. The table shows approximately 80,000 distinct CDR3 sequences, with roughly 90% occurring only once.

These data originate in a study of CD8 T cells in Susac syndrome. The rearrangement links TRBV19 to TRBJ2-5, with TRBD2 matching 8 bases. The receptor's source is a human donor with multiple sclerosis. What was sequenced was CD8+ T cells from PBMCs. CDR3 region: CASSIGRGGVSEETQYF. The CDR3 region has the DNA TGTGCCAGTAGTATTGGCCGGGGGGGGGTCAGTGAAGAGACCCAGTACTTC.